Below are 23 T cell receptor beta chains sequenced from a single sample in a study of molecular identifiers for immune sequencing clone quantification. MiXCR was run by TCRdb on the PCR reads, yielding one entry per CDR3 protein. The repertoire consists of about 510,000 distinct CDR3 sequences, with about 22% occurring once and the leading ten covering about 0.8%. Input material: naive CD8+ T cells from blood, with Jurkat cell RNA spiked in. The subset here: FACS-sorted CD8+CD4-CCR7+CD45RA+ naive T cells. These receptors were taken from a human donor in good health. Some libraries in this study had Jurkat cell RNA spiked in.

This clonotype appeared many times. V gene TRBV10-3 combines with J gene TRBJ1-5; no clear D. Germline assignment: CDR1 ENHRY and CDR2 SYGVKD. This CDR3 has 15 amino acids. Deletions cut 0 bases from V and 0 bases from J, with 6 bases between. The DNA for the CDR3 is TGTGCCATCAGTGAGTCTGGGTATAGCAATCAGCCCCAGCATTTT. Translation: CAISESGYSNQPQHF.

The J gene is TRBJ2-2, the V gene TRBV6-5, with D unclear. V lost 6 bases and J lost 4, with 9 bases in between. CDR1 is MNHEY, CDR2 SVGAGI, per germline. This CDR3 region has 13 residues. The CDR3: CASSPVTTGELFF. The CDR3 DNA follows: TGTGCCAGCAGCCCCGTAACCACCGGGGAGCTGTTTTTT.

This clonotype was counted between two and nine times. This sequence joins TRBV27 and TRBJ2-7, with TRBD1 matching 7 bases. V was pared by 5 bases and J by 0 bases, with 7 bases of the junction left unmatched. This CDR3 comprises 15 residues. Looked up from germline, CDR1 is MNHEY and CDR2 is SMNVEV (reference sequence). This CDR3 is CASSQAQGPSYEQYF. In DNA form, the CDR3 reads TGTGCCAGCAGTCAAGCACAGGGGCCCTCCTACGAGCAGTACTTC.

This rearrangement joins TRBV24-1 to TRBJ2-3, with D hard to call. Germline V gene lookup returns CDR1 KGHDR and CDR2 SFDVKD. The length of the CDR3 is 13 residues. The germline V and J ends were trimmed by 5 bases and 2 bases, with 7 bases remaining between them. This CDR3 is CATSAGLTDTQYF. In DNA, the CDR3 is TGTGCCACCAGTGCCGGTCTCACAGATACGCAGTATTTT.

This clonotype was picked up one time. This may be a read error: a much more frequent sequence differs by one nucleotide. V usage is TRBV27 and J usage is TRBJ2-7; TRBD2 might be the D (5 bases). V was pared by 8 bases and J by 3 bases, with 14 bases between. CDR3 length: 13 amino acids. The germline V gene encodes CDR1 MNHEY and CDR2 SMNVEV (reference sequence). The DNA for the CDR3 is TGTGCCAGCGCCATCGCGGGCCTCTACGAGCAGTACTTC. This translates into CASAIAGLYEQYF.

This clonotype has a count of ten or more. The rearrangement uses TRBV4-2 and TRBJ1-1; D gene uncertain. The CDR3 covers 16 residues. The germline V gene encodes CDR1 LGHNA and CDR2 YNFKEQ. V lost 1 base to trimming and J lost 1 base, with 13 bases between them. The CDR3, as DNA: TGTGCCAGCAGCCAAGTTGGAGACATGTCGAACACTGAAGCTTTCTTT. Translated, it gives CASSQVGDMSNTEAFF.

The chain is built from TRBV6-2 or TRBV6-3 and TRBJ1-5; 9 bases are shared with TRBD1. The CDR3 loop spans 15 amino acids. V shed 9 bases and J 5 bases; nucleotides not matched to a gene: 11. Germline assignment: CDR1 MNHEY and CDR2 SVGEGT. In DNA, the CDR3 is TGTGCCAGTACCAAAAGGGGACAGGGCTATCAGCCCCAGCATTTT. This translates into CASTKRGQGYQPQHF.

V is TRBV9 and J is TRBJ2-2; 11 positions agree with TRBD2. This CDR3 region has 16 residues. V trimming: 0 bases; J trimming: 6 bases; junction bases outside the gene matches: 4. Germline V gene data show CDR1 as SGDLS and CDR2 as YYNGEE. The CDR3 loop is CASSVVVAGGPGELFF. In nucleotides, the CDR3 is TGTGCCAGCAGCGTAGTGGTAGCGGGGGGGCCCGGGGAGCTGTTTTTT.

This clonotype has at least ten counts. The CDR3 DNA follows: TGTGCCAGCAGTTACCTAGCGGGAGGTTCTAGCACAGATACGCAGTATTTT. It codes for CASSYLAGGSSTDTQYF. The chain has TRBV6-2 or TRBV6-3 and TRBJ2-3; 11 bases match TRBD2. The J segment lost 0 bases and the V segment lost 2 bases, leaving 4 bases of the junction unmatched. Looked up from germline, CDR1 is MNHEY and CDR2 is SVGEGT. The CDR3 covers 17 residues.

The table lists this clonotype with many counts. The V call is TRBV25-1, the J call TRBJ1-1, with 9 nucleotides matching TRBD1. The CDR3 runs 15 residues. Germline lookup yields CDR1 MGHDK and CDR2 SYGVNS. Trimming cost V 2 bases and J 7 bases; bases outside gene matches: 8. The CDR3 reads CASSEQTGGRDEAFF. The CDR3 DNA reads TGTGCCAGCAGTGAACAGACAGGGGGAAGGGATGAAGCTTTCTTT.

To note about this clonotype: This may come from a read error, since a much larger clone is one base off. The rearrangement uses TRBV4-3 and TRBJ1-2; D uncertain. The CDR3 loop spans 15 amino acids. CDR1 is LGHNA, CDR2 YSLEER, per germline. V shed 5 bases and J shed 3 bases, with 16 bases lying between them. The CDR3 nucleotides are TGCGCCAGCAGCGGGTCCCGAGGCCCGGACTATGGCTACACCTTC. Translating it yields CASSGSRGPDYGYTF.

This clonotype has ten or more counts. The chain combines TRBV7-8 with TRBJ2-7, with 10 bases that match TRBD2. This CDR3 comprises 17 residues. Germline CDR1 is SGHVS and CDR2 is FQNEAQ. J gave up 2 bases and V 5 bases, and 12 bases lay outside the gene matches. CDR3 bases: TGTGCCAGCAGCCCCCTGGGTAGCGGGGGGCTTCCCTACGAGCAGTACTTC. Amino acids: CASSPLGSGGLPYEQYF.

This clonotype was detected a few times. This rearrangement joins TRBV27 to TRBJ1-5; D gene ambiguous. Looked up from germline, CDR1 is MNHEY and CDR2 is SMNVEV (reference sequence). There are 15 residues in the CDR3. Trimming took off 6 bases at V and 1 base at J, with 13 bases between the two ends. The CDR3 region has the DNA TGTGCCAGCAGCCTTTACAGAGAAAGCAATCAGCCCCAGCATTTT. Translated: CASSLYRESNQPQHF.

The sample holds a few counts of this clonotype. The chain couples TRBV25-1 to TRBJ1-6, with no clear D. This CDR3 has 13 amino acids. From germline, CDR1 is MGHDK and CDR2 SYGVNS. V lost 2 bases, J lost 16 bases, and 15 bases lay in between. The CDR3 bases are TGTGCCAGCAGTGAACCTCCTAACAAACAACTCCACTTT. Protein: CASSEPPNKQLHF.

This chain's CDR3 is CASSVGYSVEETQYF. DNA for the CDR3: TGTGCCAGCAGCGTAGGGTATAGCGTAGAAGAGACCCAGTACTTC. V gene TRBV9 combines with J gene TRBJ2-5, with D tentatively TRBD2 (5 bases). V shed 0 bases and J shed 3 bases, with 12 bases lying between them. The CDR3 is made up of 15 amino acids. Germline CDR1 is SGDLS and CDR2 is YYNGEE.

V usage is TRBV4-2 and J usage is TRBJ2-7; the D is unclear. Per the germline V gene, CDR1 is LGHNA and CDR2 is YNFKEQ. Trimming stripped 4 bases from V and 3 bases from J, with 13 bases between. This CDR3 spans 14 amino acids. CDR3 in DNA: TGTGCCAGCAGCCCGGTGGGCGGTGACTACGAGCAGTACTTC. This translates into CASSPVGGDYEQYF.

This clonotype was detected many times. The CDR3 region is CASSFLAGNTDTQYF. As DNA, the CDR3 is TGTGCCAGCAGCTTTCTAGCGGGGAACACAGATACGCAGTATTTT. The chain combines TRBV5-4 with TRBJ2-3; 9 nucleotides line up with TRBD2. CDR1 and CDR2 (germline): SGHNT, YYREEE (reference sequence). The CDR3 extends over 15 amino acids. The V gene end was trimmed by 2 bases and the J gene end by 2 bases; junction bases not matched to a gene: 3.

The sample holds a few counts of this clonotype. V is TRBV19 and J is TRBJ2-1, with 8 nucleotides matching TRBD2. V shed 5 bases, J shed 0 bases, and the junction held 3 bases outside the gene matches. The CDR3 is made up of 15 amino acids. Germline CDR1 and CDR2: LNHDA and SQIVND (reference sequence). In DNA, the CDR3 is TGTGCCAGTAGTCTAGCGGGCTACTCCTACAATGAGCAGTTCTTC. It is translated as CASSLAGYSYNEQFF.

This clonotype was counted only a few times. The V call is TRBV20-1, the J call TRBJ2-3; tentative D call: TRBD2 (6 bases). The CDR3 length is 15 residues. Germline V gene lookup returns CDR1 DFQATT and CDR2 SNEGSKA (reference sequence). V was shortened by 3 bases and J by 3 bases, with 16 bases between the two germline ends. This CDR3 reads CSARAAGTGTDTQYF. DNA of the CDR3: TGCAGTGCTAGGGCGGCGGGGACTGGGACAGATACGCAGTATTTT.

This clonotype was seen a handful of times. The chain is built from TRBV5-1 and TRBJ1-3, with D unresolved. Germline CDR1 and CDR2: SGHRS and YFSETQ. Deletions cut 5 bases from V and 5 bases from J, with 11 bases between. This CDR3 is 13 amino acids long. CDR3 residues: CASRLTTRNTIYF. DNA of the CDR3: TGCGCCAGCAGACTAACCACTAGAAACACCATATATTTT. Based on the CDR3 plus reference TRBV5-1 and TRBJ1-3, the full variable domain is KAGVTQTPRYLIKTRGQQVTLSCSPISGHRSVSWYQQTPGQGLQFLFEYFSETQRNKGNFPGRFSGRQFSNSRSEMNVSTLELGDSALYLCASRLTTRNTIYFGEGSWLTVV.

In this sample, this clonotype turned up a few times. The rearrangement joins TRBV7-9 to TRBJ1-3; D uncertain. Germline V gene lookup returns CDR1 SEHNR and CDR2 FQNEAQ (reference sequence). This CDR3 spans 16 amino acids. V lost 1 base, J lost 0 bases, and 10 bases lay in between. The CDR3 nucleotides are TGTGCCAGCAGCTTAGTGCTCGTCGGCTCTGGAAACACCATATATTTT. Translation gives CASSLVLVGSGNTIYF. Based on the CDR3 plus reference TRBV7-9 and TRBJ1-3, the full variable domain is DTGVSQNPRHKITKRGQNVTFRCDPISEHNRLYWYRQTLGQGPEFLTYFQNEAQLEKSRLLSDRFSAERPKGSFSTLEIQRTEQGDSAMYLCASSLVLVGSGNTIYFGEGSWLTVV.

This chain joins TRBV7-6 and TRBJ2-7; D might be TRBD2 (6 bases). The CDR3 loop spans 12 amino acids. V lost 6 bases to trimming and J lost 5 bases, with 11 bases between them. Germline-derived CDR1 and CDR2 are SGHVS and FNYEAQ. The CDR3 coding sequence is TGTGCCAGCAGGGGACTGGGGGACGAGCAGTACTTC. It encodes CASRGLGDEQYF.

This sequence joins TRBV12-3 or TRBV12-4 and TRBJ1-2; maybe TRBD1 (5 bases). This CDR3 comprises 17 residues. Trimming removed 3 bases at V and 4 bases at J, with 21 bases between. CDR3 sequence (DNA): TGTGCCAGCAGTTTTTTTCGTGATGGGGGATCAGGCTATGGCTACACCTTC. Translation: CASSFFRDGGSGYGYTF.